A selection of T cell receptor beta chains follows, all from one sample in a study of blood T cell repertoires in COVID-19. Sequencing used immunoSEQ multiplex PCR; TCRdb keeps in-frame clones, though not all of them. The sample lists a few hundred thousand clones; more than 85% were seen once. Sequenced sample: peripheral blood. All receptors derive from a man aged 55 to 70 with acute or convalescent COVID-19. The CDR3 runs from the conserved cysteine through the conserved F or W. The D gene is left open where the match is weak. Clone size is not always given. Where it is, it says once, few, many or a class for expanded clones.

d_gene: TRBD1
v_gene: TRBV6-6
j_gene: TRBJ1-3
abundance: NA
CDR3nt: TGTGCCAGCAGGGGACAGGCCCTTTCCGAAAACTCCATATATTTT
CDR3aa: CASRGQALSENSIYF

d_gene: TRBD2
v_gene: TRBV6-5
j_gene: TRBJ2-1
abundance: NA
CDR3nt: TGTGCCAGCAGTCTGAGCGGGGGGTCCCACAATGAGCAGTTCTTC
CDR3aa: CASSLSGGSHNEQFF

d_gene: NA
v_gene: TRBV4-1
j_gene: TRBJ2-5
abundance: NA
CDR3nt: TGCGCCAGCAGCCTCACGGGAGTCCAAGAGACCCAGTACTTC
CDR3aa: CASSLTGVQETQYF

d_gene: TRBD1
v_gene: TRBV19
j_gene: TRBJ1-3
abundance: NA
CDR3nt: TGTGCCAGTAGCCGGGACAGGGGCTCTGGAAACACCATATATTTT
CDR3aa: CASSRDRGSGNTIYF

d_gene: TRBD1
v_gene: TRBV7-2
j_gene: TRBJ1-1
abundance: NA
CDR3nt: TGTGCCAGCAGCCCGGGCAGGGGGCCGTACACTGAAGCTTTCTTT
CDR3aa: CASSPGRGPYTEAFF

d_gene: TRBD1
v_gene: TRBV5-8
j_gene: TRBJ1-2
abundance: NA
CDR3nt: TGTGCCAGCAGCACCAACCTGGACAGGAGAAATAGGAACTATGGCTACACCTTC
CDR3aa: CASSTNLDRRNRNYGYTF

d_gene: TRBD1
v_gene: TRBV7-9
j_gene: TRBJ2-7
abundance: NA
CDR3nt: TGTGCCAGCAGCTTCGCCCCGACAGGGACCTACGAGCAGTACTTC
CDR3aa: CASSFAPTGTYEQYF

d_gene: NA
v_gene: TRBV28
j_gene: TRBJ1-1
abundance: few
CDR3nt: TGTGCCACCAAGGCGTCTACAGGGATGAACACTGAAGCTTTCTTT
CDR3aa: CATKASTGMNTEAFF

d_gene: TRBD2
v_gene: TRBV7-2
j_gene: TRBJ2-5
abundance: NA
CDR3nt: TGTGCCAGCAGCCCGCGGGGGGCCCAAGAGACCCAGTACTTC
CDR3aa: CASSPRGAQETQYF

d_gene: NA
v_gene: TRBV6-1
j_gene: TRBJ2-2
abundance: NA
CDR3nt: TGTGCCAGCAGTGAAGTAGGCACGCGGACCGGGGAGCTGTTTTTT
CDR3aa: CASSEVGTRTGELFF

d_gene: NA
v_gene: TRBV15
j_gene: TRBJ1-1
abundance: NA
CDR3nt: TGTGCCACCAGCAGGGGCCAGAGGGGGACTGAAGCTTTCTTT
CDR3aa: CATSRGQRGTEAFF

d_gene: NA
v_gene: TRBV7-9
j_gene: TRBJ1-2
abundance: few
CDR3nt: TGTGCCAGCAGCTTACCCAGGGTGAGGAACTATGGCTACACCTTC
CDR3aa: CASSLPRVRNYGYTF

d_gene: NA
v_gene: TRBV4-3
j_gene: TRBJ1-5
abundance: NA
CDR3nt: TGCGCCAGCAGCCAAGGGTATCGGACAGATAGCAATCAGCCCCAGCATTTT
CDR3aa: CASSQGYRTDSNQPQHF

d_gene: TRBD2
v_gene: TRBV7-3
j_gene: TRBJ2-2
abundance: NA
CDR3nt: TGTGCCAGCAGCCTCCGGACTAGCGGGGGGGCCGGGAACACCGGGGAGCTGTTTTTT
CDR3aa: CASSLRTSGGAGNTGELFF

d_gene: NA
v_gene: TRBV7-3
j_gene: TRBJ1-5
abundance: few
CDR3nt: TGTGCCAGCAGCCCTCGGGAGACCCGGCAGCAGCCCCAGCATTTT
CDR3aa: CASSPRETRQQPQHF

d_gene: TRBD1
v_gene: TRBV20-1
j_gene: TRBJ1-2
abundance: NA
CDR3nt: TGCAGTGCGAGTGACAGGGGGCGGGGGTATGGCTACACCTTC
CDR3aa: CSASDRGRGYGYTF

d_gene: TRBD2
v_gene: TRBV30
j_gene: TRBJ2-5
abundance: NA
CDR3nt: TGTGCCTGGAGTGCGGGACTAGCGGGATTAGAGACCCAGTACTTC
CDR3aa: CAWSAGLAGLETQYF

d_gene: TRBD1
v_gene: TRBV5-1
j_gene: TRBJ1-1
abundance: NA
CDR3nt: TGCGCCAGCAGCTCGGGCAGGGGGGACATGAACACTGAAGCTTTCTTT
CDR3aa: CASSSGRGDMNTEAFF

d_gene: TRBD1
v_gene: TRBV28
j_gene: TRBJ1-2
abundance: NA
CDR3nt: TGTGCCAGCGGGAGGGACAGGGGATATGGCTACACCTTC
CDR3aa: CASGRDRGYGYTF

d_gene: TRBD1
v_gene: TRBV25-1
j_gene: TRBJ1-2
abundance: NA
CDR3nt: TGTGCCAGCAGTGAGCCCGCCAGGGGGCGCGGCTATGGCTACACCTTC
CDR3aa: CASSEPARGRGYGYTF

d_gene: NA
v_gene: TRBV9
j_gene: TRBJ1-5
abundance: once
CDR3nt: TGTGCCAGCAGCGGGACACCAGATCAGCCCCAGCATTTT
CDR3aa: CASSGTPDQPQHF

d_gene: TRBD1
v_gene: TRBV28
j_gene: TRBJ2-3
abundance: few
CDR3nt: TGTGCCAGCAGTGTAAGGGACAGGGGGCGCACAGATACGCAGTATTTT
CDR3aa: CASSVRDRGRTDTQYF

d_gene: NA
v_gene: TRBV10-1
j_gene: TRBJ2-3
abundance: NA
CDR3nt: TGCGCCAGCAGTGATGGCGGGGCTAGCACAGATACGCAGTATTTT
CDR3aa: CASSDGGASTDTQYF

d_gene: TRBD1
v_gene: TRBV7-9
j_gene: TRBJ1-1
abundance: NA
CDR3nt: TGTGCCAGCAGTCGCGGACAGGCTGAAGCTTTCTTT
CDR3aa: CASSRGQAEAFF

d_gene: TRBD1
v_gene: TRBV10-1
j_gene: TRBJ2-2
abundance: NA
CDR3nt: TGCGCCAGCAGTCGGACAGGGATCGGGGAGCTGTTTTTT
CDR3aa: CASSRTGIGELFF